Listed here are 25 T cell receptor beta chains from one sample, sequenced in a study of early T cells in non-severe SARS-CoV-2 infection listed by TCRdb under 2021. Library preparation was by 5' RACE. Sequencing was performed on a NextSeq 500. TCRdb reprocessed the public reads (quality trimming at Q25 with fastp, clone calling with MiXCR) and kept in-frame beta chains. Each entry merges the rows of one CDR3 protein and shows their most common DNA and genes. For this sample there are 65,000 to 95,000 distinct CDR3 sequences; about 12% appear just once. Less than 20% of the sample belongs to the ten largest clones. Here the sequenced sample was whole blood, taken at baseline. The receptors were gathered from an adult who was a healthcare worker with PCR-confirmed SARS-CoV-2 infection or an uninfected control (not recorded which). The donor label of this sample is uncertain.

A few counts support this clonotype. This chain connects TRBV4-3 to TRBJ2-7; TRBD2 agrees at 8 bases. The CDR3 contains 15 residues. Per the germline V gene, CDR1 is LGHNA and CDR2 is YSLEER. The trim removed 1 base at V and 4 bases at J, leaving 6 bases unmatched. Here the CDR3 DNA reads TGCGCCAGCAGCCAAGTACTTAGCGGGGTGTACGAGCAGTACTTC. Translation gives CASSQVLSGVYEQYF.

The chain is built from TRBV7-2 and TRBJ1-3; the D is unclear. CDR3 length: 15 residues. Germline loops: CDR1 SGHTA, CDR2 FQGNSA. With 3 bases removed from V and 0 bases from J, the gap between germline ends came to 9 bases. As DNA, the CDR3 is TGTGCCAGCAGCTTTATCGGGCGCTCTGGAAACACCATATATTTT. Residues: CASSFIGRSGNTIYF.

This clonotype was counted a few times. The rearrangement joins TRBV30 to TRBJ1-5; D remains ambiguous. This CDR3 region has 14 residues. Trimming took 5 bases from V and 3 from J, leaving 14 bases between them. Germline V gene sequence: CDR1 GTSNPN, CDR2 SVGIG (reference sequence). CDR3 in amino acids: CAWQSGSFNQPQHF. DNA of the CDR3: TGTGCCTGGCAGAGCGGTAGTTTCAATCAGCCCCAGCATTTT. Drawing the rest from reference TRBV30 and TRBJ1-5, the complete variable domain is SQTIHQWPATLVQPVGSPLSLECTVEGTSNPNLYWYRQAAGRGLQLLFYSVGIGQISSEVPQNLSASRPQDRQFILSSKKLLLSDSGFYLCAWQSGSFNQPQHFGDGTRLSIL.

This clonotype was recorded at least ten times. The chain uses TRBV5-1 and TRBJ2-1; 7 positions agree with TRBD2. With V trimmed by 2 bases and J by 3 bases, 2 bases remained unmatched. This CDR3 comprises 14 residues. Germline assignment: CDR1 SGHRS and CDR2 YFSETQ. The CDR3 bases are TGCGCCAGCAGCTTTGCGGGGGTCTACAATGAGCAGTTCTTC. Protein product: CASSFAGVYNEQFF.

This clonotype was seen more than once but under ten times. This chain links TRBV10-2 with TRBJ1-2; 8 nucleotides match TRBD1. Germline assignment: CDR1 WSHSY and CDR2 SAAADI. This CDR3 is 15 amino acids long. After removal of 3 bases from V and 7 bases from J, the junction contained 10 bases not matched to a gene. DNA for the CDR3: TGCGCCAGCAGTGAACCCCCTGGGACAGGACTTGGCTACACCTTC. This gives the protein CASSEPPGTGLGYTF.

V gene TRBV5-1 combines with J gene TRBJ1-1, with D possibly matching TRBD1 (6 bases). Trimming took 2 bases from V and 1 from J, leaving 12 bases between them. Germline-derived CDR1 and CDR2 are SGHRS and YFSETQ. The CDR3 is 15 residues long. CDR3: CASSFFQGTNTEAFF. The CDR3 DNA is TGCGCCAGCAGCTTTTTTCAGGGGACGAACACTGAAGCTTTCTTT.

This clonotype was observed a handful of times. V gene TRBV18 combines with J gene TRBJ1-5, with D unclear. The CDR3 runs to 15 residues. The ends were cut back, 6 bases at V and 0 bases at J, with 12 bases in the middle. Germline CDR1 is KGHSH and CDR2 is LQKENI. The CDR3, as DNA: TGTGCCAGCTCCAGAACGGCGGATAGCAATCAGCCCCAGCATTTT. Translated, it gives CASSRTADSNQPQHF.

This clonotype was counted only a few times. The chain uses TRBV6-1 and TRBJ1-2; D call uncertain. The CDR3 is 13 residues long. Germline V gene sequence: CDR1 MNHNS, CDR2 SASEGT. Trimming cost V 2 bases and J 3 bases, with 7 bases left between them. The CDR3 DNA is TGTGCCAGCAGTGAATCGGAGTACTATGGCTACACCTTC. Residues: CASSESEYYGYTF.

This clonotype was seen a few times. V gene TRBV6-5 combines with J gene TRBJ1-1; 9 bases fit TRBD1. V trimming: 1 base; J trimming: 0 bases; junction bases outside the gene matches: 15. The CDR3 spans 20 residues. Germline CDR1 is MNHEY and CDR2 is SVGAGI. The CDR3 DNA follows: TGTGCCAGCAGTTACTTAATGACAGGGGGAGAAACACTGGTGAACACTGAAGCTTTCTTT. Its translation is CASSYLMTGGETLVNTEAFF.

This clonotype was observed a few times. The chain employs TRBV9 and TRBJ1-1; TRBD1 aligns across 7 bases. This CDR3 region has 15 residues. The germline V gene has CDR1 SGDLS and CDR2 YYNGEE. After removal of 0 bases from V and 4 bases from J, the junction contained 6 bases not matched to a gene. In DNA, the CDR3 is TGTGCCAGCAGCGTAGGACAGGGTTCGCGCACTGAAGCTTTCTTT. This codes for CASSVGQGSRTEAFF.

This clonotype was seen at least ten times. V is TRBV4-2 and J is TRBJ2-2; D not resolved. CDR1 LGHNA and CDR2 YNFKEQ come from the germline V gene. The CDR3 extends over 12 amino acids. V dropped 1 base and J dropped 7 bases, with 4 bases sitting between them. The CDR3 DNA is TGTGCCAGCAGCCAAGTGCGCGGGGAGCTGTTTTTT. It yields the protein CASSQVRGELFF.

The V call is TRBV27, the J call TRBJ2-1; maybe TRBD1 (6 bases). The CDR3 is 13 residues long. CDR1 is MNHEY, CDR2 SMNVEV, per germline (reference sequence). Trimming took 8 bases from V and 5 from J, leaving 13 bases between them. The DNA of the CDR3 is TGTGCCAGCCCAACAGGGTTGAACAATGAGCAGTTCTTC. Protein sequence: CASPTGLNNEQFF.

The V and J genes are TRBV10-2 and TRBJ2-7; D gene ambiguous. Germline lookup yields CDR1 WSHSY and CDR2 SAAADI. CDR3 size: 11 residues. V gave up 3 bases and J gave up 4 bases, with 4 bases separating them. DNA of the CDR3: TGCGCCAGCAGTGACGGATACGAGCAGTACTTC. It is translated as CASSDGYEQYF.

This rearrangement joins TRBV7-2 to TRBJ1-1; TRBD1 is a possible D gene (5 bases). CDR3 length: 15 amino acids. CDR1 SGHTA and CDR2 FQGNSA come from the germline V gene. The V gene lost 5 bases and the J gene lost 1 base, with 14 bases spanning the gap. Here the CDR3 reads CASSGHGGSNTEAFF. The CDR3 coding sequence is TGTGCCAGCAGCGGACACGGGGGATCGAACACTGAAGCTTTCTTT. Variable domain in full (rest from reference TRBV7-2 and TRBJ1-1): GAGVSQSPSNKVTEKGKDVELRCDPISGHTALYWYRQSLGQGLEFLIYFQGNSAPDKSGLPSDRFSAERTGGSVSTLTIQRTQQEDSAVYLCASSGHGGSNTEAFFGQGTRLTVV.

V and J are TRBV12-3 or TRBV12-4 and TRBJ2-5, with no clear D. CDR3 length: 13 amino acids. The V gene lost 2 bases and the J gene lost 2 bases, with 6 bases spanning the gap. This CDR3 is CASSLNPQETQYF. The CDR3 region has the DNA TGTGCCAGCAGTTTAAACCCACAAGAGACCCAGTACTTC.

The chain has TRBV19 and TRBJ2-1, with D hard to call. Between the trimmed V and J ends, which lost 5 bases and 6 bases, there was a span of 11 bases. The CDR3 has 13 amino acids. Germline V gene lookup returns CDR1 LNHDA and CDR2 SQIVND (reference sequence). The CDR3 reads CASSFLVANEQFF. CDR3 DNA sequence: TGTGCCAGTAGTTTCCTAGTTGCCAATGAGCAGTTCTTC.

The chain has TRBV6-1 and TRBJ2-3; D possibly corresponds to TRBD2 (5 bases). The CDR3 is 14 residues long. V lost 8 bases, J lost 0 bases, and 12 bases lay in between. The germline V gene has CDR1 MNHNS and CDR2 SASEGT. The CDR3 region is CASLESSSTDTQYF. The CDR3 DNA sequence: TGTGCCAGCCTTGAGTCTAGCAGCACAGATACGCAGTATTTT.

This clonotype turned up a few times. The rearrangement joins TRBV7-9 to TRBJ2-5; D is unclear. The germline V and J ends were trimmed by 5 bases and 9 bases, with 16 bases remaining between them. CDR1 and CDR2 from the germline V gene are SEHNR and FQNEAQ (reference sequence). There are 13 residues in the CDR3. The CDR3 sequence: CASSLQQPAPQYF. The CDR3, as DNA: TGTGCCAGCAGCCTGCAGCAGCCCGCCCCCCAGTACTTC.

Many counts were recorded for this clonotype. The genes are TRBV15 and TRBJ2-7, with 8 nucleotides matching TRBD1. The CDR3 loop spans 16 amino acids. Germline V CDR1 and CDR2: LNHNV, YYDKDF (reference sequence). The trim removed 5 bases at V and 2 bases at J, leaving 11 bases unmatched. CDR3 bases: TGTGCCACCAGCTCTGGGGGACAGGTTTATACCTACGAGCAGTACTTC. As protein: CATSSGGQVYTYEQYF.

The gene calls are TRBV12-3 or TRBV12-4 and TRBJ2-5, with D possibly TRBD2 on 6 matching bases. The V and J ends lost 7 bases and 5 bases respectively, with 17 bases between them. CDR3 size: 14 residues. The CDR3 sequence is CASTKTSPSETQYF. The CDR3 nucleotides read TGTGCCAGCACGAAGACTAGTCCTTCGGAGACCCAGTACTTC.

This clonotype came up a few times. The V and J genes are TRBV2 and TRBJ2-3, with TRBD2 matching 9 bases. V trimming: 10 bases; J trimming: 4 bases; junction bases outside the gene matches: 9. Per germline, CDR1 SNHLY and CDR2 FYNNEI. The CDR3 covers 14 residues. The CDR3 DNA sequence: TGTGCCACTATGCGGGGGGGCCAAGCAGATACGCAGTATTTT. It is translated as CATMRGGQADTQYF.

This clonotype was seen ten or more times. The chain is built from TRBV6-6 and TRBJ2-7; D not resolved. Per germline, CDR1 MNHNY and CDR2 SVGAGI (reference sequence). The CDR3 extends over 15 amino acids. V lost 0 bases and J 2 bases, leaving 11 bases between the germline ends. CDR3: CASSYSWSKTYEQYF. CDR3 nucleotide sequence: TGTGCCAGCAGTTACTCGTGGTCAAAGACCTACGAGCAGTACTTC.

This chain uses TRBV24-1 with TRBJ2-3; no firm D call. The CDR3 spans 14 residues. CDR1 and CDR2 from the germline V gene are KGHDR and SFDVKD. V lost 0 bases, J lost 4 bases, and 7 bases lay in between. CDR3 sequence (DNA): TGTGCCACCAGTGATTTGAACGAGGCAGATACGCAGTATTTT. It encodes CATSDLNEADTQYF.

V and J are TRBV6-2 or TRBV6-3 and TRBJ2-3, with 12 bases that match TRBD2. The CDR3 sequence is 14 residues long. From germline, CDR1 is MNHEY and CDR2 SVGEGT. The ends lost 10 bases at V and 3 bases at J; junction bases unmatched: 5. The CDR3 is CATRLAGATDTQYF. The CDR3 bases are TGTGCCACCAGACTAGCGGGGGCGACAGATACGCAGTATTTT.

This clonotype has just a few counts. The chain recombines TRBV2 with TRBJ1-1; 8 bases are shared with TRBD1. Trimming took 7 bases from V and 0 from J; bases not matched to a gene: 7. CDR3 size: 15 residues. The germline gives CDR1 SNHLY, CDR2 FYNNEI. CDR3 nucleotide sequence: TGTGCCAGCATTCGTGAACAGGGGGTGAACACTGAAGCTTTCTTT. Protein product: CASIREQGVNTEAFF.